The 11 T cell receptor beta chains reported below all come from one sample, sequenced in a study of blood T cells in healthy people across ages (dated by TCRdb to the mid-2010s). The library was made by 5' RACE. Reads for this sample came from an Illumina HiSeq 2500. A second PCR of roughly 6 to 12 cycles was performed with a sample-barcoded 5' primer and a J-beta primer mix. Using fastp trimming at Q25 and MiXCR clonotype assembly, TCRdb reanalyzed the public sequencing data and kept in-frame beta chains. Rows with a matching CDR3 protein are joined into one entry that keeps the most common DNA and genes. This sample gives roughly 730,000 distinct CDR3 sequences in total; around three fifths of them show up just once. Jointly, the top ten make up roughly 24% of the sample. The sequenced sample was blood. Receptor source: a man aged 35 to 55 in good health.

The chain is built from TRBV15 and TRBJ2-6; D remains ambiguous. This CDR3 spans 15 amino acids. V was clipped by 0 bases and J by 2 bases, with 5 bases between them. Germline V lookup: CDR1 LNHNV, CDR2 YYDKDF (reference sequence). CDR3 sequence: CATSREGPGANVLTF. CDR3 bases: TGTGCCACCAGCAGAGAGGGCCCTGGGGCCAACGTCCTGACTTTC.

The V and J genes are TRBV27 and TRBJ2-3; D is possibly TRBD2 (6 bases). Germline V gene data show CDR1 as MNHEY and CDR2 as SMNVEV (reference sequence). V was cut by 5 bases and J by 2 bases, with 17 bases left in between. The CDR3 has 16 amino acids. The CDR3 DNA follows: TGTGCCAGCAGTAAGAGAGCGGGCCTACCCACAGATACGCAGTATTTT. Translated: CASSKRAGLPTDTQYF.

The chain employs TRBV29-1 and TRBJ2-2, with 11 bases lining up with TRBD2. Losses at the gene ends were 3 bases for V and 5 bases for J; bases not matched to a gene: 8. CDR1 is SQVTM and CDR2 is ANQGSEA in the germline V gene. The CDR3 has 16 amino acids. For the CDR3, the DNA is TGCAGCGTTGATCTAGCGGGAGGAATAGGGACCGGGGAGCTGTTTTTT. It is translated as CSVDLAGGIGTGELFF.

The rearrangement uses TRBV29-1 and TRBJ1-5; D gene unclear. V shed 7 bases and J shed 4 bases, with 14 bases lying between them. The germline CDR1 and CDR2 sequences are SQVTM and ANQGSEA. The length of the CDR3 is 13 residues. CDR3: CSAVSAPNQPQHF. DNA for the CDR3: TGCAGCGCCGTGTCAGCCCCTAATCAGCCCCAGCATTTT.

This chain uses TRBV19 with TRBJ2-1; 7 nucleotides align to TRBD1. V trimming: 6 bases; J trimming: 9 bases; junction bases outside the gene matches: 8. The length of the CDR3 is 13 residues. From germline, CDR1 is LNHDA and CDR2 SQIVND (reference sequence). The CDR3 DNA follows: TGTGCCAGTAGCCCTGGCAGGGGGTTTGAGCAGTTCTTC. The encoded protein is CASSPGRGFEQFF. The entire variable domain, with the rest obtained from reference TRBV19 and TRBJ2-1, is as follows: DGGITQSPKYLFRKEGQNVTLSCEQNLNHDAMYWYRQDPGQGLRLIYYSQIVNDFQKGDIAEGYSVSREKKESFPLTVTSAQKNPTAFYLCASSPGRGFEQFFGPGTRLTVL.

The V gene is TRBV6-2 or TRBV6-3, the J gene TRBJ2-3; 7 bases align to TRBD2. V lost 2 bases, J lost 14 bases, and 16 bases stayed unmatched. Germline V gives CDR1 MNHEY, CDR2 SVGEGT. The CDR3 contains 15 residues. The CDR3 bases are TGTGCCAGCAGTTACAGCCGCGGCGGACTAGACACTCTGTATTTT. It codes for CASSYSRGGLDTLYF.

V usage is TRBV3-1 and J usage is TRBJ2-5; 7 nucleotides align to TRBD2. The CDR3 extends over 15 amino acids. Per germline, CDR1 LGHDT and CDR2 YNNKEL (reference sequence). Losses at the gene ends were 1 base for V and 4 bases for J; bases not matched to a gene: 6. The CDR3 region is CASSQVPGGGETQYF. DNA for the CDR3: TGTGCCAGCAGCCAAGTTCCGGGGGGAGGAGAGACCCAGTACTTC.

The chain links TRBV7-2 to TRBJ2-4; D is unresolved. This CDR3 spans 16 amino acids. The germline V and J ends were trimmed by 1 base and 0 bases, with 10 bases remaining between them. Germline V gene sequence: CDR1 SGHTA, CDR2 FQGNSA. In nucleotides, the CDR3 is TGTGCCAGCAGCTTAGTACAGAACATAGCCAAAAACATTCAGTACTTC. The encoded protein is CASSLVQNIAKNIQYF.

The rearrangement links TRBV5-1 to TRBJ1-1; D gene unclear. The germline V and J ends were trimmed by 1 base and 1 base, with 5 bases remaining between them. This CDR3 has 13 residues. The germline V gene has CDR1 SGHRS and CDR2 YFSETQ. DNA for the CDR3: TGCGCCAGCAGCTTGATGGCGAACACTGAAGCTTTCTTT. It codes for CASSLMANTEAFF.

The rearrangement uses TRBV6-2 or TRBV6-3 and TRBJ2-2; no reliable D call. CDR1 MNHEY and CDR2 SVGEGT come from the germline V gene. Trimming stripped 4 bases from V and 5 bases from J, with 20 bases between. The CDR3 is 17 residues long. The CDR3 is CASSLDQSAWATGELFF. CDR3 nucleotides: TGTGCCAGCAGTTTGGACCAATCGGCTTGGGCGACCGGGGAGCTGTTTTTT.

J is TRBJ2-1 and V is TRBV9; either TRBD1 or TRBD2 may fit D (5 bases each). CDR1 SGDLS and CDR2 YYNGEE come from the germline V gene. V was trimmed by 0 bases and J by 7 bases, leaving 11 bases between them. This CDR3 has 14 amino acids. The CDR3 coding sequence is TGTGCCAGCAGCGTAGACGTATGGGGGAATGAGCAGTTCTTC. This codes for CASSVDVWGNEQFF.